Each of the 2 T cell receptor beta chains below was sequenced from the same sample in a study of blood T cell repertoires in COVID-19. The assay was immunoSEQ multiplex PCR, and TCRdb's table has in-frame clones only and misses some. Among roughly 150,000 clones listed, more than 75% were seen once. The sample was peripheral blood. Receptors originate from a human donor in a cohort sampled during active COVID-19.

The chain carries TRBV19 and TRBJ1-5; the match to TRBD1 covers 8 bases. J lost 0 bases, V lost 5 bases, and 6 bases had no gene match. Germline CDR1 is LNHDA and CDR2 is SQIVND (reference sequence). The CDR3 is 16 amino acids. The CDR3: CASSGQGADSNQPQHF. The CDR3 nucleotides read TGTGCCAGTAGTGGTCAGGGGGCCGATAGCAATCAGCCCCAGCATTTT. The full variable domain, completed using reference TRBV19 and TRBJ1-5, is DGGITQSPKYLFRKEGQNVTLSCEQNLNHDAMYWYRQDPGQGLRLIYYSQIVNDFQKGDIAEGYSVSREKKESFPLTVTSAQKNPTAFYLCASSGQGADSNQPQHFGDGTRLSIL.

The chain links TRBV15 to TRBJ1-4, with a tentative D call TRBD1 (5 bases). V lost 5 bases and J 8 bases, leaving 12 bases between the germline ends. The germline gives CDR1 LNHNV, CDR2 YYDKDF (reference sequence). The CDR3 runs to 13 residues. The CDR3, as DNA: TGTGCCACCAGCTGGGGCGCCGGCGAAAAACTGTTTTTT. Translation: CATSWGAGEKLFF.